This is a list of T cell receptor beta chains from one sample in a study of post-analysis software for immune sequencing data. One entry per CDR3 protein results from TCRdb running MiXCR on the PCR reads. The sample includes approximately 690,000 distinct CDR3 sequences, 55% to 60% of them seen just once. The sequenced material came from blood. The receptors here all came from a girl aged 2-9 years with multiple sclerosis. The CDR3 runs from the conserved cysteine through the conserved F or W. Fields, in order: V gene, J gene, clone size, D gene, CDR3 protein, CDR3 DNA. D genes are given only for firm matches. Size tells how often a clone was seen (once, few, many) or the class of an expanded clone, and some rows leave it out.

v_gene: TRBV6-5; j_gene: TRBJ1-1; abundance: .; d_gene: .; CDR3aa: CASSSRNEAFF; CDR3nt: TGTGCCAGCAGTTCCCGTAATGAAGCTTTCTTT
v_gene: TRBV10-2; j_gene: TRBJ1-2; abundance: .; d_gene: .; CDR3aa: CASSESIPNYGCTF; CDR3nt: TGCGCCAGCAGTGAGTCGATTCCTAACTATGGCTGCACCTTC
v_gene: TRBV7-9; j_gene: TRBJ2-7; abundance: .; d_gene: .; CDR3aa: CASSSPLTGLTYEQYF; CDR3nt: TGTGCCAGCAGCAGCCCCCTGACGGGGCTTACCTACGAGCAGTACTTC
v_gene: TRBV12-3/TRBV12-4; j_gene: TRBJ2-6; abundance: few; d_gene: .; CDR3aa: CASSLVDSGANVLTF; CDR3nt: TGTGCCAGCAGTTTAGTCGACTCCGGGGCCAACGTCCTGACTTTC
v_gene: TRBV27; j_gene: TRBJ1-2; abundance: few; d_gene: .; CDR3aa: CASSNGPRTIYGYTF; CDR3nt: TGTGCCAGCAGTAATGGACCCAGGACGATCTATGGCTACACCTTC
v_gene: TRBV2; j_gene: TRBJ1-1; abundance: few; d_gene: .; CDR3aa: CASSVDGNTEAFF; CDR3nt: TGTGCCAGCAGTGTAGACGGAAACACTGAAGCTTTCTTT
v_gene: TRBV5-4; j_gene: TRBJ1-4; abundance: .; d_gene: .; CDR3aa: CASSLRGGGNEKLFF; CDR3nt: TGTGCCAGCAGCTTGAGGGGCGGAGGTAACGAAAAACTGTTTTTT
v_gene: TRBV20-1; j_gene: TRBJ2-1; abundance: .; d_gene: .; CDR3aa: CSARVPGAGQDVHEQFF; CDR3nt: TGCAGTGCTAGAGTCCCCGGCGCGGGGCAAGACGTCCATGAGCAGTTCTTC
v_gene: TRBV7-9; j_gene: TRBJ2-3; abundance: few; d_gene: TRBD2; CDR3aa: CASSPVGTSEGSTDTQYF; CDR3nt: TGTGCCAGCAGCCCAGTGGGGACTAGCGAGGGAAGCACAGATACGCAGTATTTT
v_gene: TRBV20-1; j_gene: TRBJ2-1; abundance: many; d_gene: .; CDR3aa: CSASSLDRYNEQFF; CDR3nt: TGCAGTGCTTCCTCTTTGGATAGGTACAATGAGCAGTTCTTC
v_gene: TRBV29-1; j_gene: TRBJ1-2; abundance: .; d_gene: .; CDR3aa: CSVPGTNYGYTF; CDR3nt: TGCAGCGTACCCGGGACTAACTATGGCTACACCTTC
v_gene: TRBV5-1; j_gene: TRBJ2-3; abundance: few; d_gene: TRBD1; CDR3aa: CASSLQGVADTQYF; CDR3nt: TGCGCCAGCAGCTTGCAGGGGGTAGCAGATACGCAGTATTTT
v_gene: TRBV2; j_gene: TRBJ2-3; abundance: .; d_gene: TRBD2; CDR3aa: CASSLAGGQPGTQYF; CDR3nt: TGTGCCAGCAGTCTAGCGGGAGGACAACCGGGGACGCAGTATTTT
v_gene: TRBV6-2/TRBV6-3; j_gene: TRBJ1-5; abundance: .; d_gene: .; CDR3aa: CASSYSARRQPQHF; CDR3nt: TGTGCCAGCAGTTACTCTGCCAGAAGACAGCCCCAGCATTTT
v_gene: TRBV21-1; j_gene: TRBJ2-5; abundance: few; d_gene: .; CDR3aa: CASSKGPNNRTVIARDQYF; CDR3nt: TGTGCCAGCAGCAAAGGTCCCAACAACAGGACTGTCATCGCAAGAGACCAGTACTTC
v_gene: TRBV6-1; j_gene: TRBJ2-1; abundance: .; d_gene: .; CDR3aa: CASSERWGEQFF; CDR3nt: TGTGCCAGCAGTGAACGGTGGGGTGAGCAGTTCTTC
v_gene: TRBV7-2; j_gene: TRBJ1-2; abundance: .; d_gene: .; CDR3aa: CASSYILRDGYTF; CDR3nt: TGTGCCAGCAGCTACATCCTAAGGGACGGCTACACCTTC
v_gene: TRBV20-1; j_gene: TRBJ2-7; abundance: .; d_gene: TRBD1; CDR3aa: CSARDWTGKSHEQYF; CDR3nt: TGCAGTGCTAGAGATTGGACAGGGAAATCCCACGAGCAGTACTTC
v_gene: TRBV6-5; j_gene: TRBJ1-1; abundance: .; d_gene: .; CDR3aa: CASSYSGNLNTEAFF; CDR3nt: TGTGCCAGCAGTTACTCAGGGAACTTAAACACTGAAGCTTTCTTT
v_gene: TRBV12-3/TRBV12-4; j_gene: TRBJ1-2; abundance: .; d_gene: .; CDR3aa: CASRPIQTGGGYTF; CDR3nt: TGTGCCAGCAGACCCATCCAGACGGGGGGAGGCTACACCTTC
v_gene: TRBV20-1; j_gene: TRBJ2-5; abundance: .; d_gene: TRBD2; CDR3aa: CSASGRGGLETQYF; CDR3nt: TGCAGTGCTAGCGGGCGGGGGGGCCTTGAGACCCAGTACTTC
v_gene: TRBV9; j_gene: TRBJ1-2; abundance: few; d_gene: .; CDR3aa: CASSDPPGQGRGYGYTF; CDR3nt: TGTGCCAGCAGCGATCCTCCCGGGCAGGGCCGGGGGTATGGCTACACCTTC
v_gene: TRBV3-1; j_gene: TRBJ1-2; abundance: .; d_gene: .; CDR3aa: CASSQEGTEYGYTF; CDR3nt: TGTGCCAGCAGCCAAGAGGGGACCGAGTATGGCTACACCTTC
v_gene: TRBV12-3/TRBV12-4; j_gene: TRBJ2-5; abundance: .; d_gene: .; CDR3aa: CASSSLGAAGDRETQYF; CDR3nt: TGTGCCAGCAGTTCCCTAGGGGCTGCTGGGGACCGGGAGACCCAGTACTTC
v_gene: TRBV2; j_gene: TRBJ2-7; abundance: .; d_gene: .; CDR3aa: CASQGYEQYF; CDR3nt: TGTGCCAGCCAAGGCTACGAGCAGTACTTC
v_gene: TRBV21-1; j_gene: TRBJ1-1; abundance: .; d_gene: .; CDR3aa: CASSSPGVTEAFF; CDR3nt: TGTGCCAGCAGCTCCCCAGGGGTTACTGAAGCTTTCTTT
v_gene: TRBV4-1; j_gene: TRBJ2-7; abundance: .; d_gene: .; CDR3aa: CASSPVVDYEQYF; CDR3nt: TGCGCCAGCAGCCCCGTGGTCGACTACGAGCAGTACTTC
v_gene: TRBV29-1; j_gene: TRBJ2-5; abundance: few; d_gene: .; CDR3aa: CSVGVRAPQPRFEETQYF; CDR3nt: TGCAGCGTTGGGGTCCGGGCACCTCAACCTAGATTCGAAGAGACCCAGTACTTC
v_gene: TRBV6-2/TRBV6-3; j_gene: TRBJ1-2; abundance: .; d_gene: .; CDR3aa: CASSYSGRLYGYTF; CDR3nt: TGTGCCAGCAGTTACTCGGGGAGACTCTATGGCTACACCTTC
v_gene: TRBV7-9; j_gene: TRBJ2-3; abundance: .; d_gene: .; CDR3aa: CASSFYGGADTDTQYF; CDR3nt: TGTGCCAGCAGCTTTTACGGGGGAGCCGACACAGATACGCAGTATTTT
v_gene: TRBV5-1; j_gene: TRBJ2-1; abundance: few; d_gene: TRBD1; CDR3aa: CASSRGDREYNEQFF; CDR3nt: TGCGCCAGCAGCCGAGGGGACAGGGAGTATAATGAGCAGTTCTTC
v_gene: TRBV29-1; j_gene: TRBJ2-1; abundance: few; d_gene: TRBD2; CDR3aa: CSGRAGVGGEQFF; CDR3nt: TGCAGCGGACGAGCGGGAGTAGGAGGTGAGCAGTTCTTC
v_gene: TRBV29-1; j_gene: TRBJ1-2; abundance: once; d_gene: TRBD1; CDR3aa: CSAWTGANYGYTF; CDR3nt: TGCAGCGCCTGGACAGGGGCTAACTATGGCTACACCTTC
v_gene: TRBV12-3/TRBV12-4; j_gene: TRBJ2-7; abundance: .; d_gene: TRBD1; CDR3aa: CASSHTGTGNYEQYF; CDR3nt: TGTGCCAGCAGTCATACCGGGACAGGGAATTACGAGCAGTACTTC
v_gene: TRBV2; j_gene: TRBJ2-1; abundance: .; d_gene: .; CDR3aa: CASSLRPGRLSYNEQFF; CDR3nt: TGTGCCAGCAGTCTCCGGCCAGGCAGGCTGTCCTACAATGAGCAGTTCTTC
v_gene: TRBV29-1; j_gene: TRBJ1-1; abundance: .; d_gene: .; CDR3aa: CSVAAGNTEAFF; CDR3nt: TGCAGCGTTGCGGCGGGGAACACTGAAGCTTTCTTT
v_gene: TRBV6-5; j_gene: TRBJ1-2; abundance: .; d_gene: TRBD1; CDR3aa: CANSYRGTNGYTF; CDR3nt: TGTGCCAACAGTTACAGGGGAACGAATGGCTACACCTTC
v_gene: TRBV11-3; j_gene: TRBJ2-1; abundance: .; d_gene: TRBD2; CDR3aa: CASSLSLMSSGGKETQFF; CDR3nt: TGTGCCAGCAGCTTAAGTCTAATGTCTAGCGGGGGTAAAGAGACCCAGTTCTTC
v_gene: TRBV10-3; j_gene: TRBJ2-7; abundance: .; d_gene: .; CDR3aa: CAISELRENYEQYF; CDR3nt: TGTGCCATCAGTGAGTTACGGGAGAACTACGAGCAGTACTTC
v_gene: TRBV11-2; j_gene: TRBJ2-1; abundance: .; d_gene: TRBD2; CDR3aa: CASSLGTRGKHEQFF; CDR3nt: TGTGCCAGCAGCCTCGGGACTAGGGGTAAACATGAGCAGTTCTTC
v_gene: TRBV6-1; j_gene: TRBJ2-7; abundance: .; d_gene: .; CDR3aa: CASSEGWISSSPYEQYF; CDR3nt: TGTGCCAGCAGTGAAGGTTGGATCTCAAGTTCCCCCTACGAGCAGTACTTC
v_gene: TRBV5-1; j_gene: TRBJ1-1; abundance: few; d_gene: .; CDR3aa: CASSLVRNTEAFF; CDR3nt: TGTGCCAGCAGTTTAGTACGGAACACTGAAGCTTTCTTT
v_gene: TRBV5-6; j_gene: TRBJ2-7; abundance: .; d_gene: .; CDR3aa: CASSSTVIYEQYF; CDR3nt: TGTGCCAGCAGCTCTACAGTGATCTACGAGCAGTACTTC
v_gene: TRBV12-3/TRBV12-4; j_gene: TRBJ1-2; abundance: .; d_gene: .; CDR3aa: CASSFEGPYGYTF; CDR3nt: TGTGCCAGCAGTTTTGAGGGCCCCTATGGCTACACCTTC
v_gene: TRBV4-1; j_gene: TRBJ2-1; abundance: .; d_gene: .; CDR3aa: CASSQDRARTIYNEQFF; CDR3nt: TGCGCCAGCAGCCAAGATCGGGCTCGAACTATCTACAATGAGCAGTTCTTC
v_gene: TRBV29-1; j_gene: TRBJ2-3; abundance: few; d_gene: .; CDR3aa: CSVASTDTQYF; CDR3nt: TGCAGCGTTGCGAGCACAGATACGCAGTATTTT
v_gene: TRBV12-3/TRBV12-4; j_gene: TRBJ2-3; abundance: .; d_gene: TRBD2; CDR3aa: CASSLPGLAGADTQYF; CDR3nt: TGTGCCAGCAGTTTACCGGGACTAGCGGGGGCAGATACGCAGTATTTT
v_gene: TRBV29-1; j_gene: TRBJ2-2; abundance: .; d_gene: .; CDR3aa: CSVSVTGELFF; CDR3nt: TGCAGCGTTTCAGTTACCGGGGAGCTGTTTTTT